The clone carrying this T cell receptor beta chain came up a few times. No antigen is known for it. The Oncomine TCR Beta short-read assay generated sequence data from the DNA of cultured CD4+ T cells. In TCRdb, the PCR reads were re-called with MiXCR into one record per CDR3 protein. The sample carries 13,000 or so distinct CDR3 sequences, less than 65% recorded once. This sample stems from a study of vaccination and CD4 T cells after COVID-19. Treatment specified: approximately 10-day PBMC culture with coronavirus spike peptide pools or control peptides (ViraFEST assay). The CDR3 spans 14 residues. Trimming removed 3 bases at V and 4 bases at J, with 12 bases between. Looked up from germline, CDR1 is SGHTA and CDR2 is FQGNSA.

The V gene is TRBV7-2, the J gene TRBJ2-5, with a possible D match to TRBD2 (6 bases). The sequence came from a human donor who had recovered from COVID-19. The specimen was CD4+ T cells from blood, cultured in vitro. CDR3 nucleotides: TGTGCCAGCAGCTTGGCGGGATTGGGAGAGACCCAGTACTTC. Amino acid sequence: CASSLAGLGETQYF.